Listed here are 2 T cell receptor beta chains from one sample, sequenced in a study of identical twins. TCRdb called the 5' RACE reads again in MiXCR, with one record for every CDR3 protein. The sample lists about 340,000 distinct CDR3 sequences, about 10% occurring once. Material for sequencing was naive T cells sorted from blood. The receptors here all came from a woman between 45 and 65 years old in good health.

The rearrangement joins TRBV6-6 to TRBJ1-5, with no clear D. The V end lost 4 bases, the J end lost 4 bases, and 11 bases lay between the germline ends. CDR3 size: 14 residues. Germline assignment: CDR1 MNHNY and CDR2 SVGAGI (reference sequence). The CDR3 region has the DNA TGTGCCAGCAGTTTTCACGGTGGGAATCAGCCCCAGCATTTT. It translates to CASSFHGGNQPQHF.

This clonotype was counted between two and nine times. The V and J genes are TRBV12-3 or TRBV12-4 and TRBJ1-6; no clear D gene. Trimming stripped 4 bases from V and 7 bases from J, with 8 bases between. There are 13 residues in the CDR3. The CDR3 here is CASSSSGNSPLHF. The CDR3 DNA sequence: TGTGCCAGCAGTTCCTCGGGGAATTCACCCCTCCACTTT.